This section outlines one TCR beta chain sequence together with its context. The germline gives CDR1 SQVTM, CDR2 ANQGSEA. This CDR3 is 16 amino acids long. V lost 6 bases to trimming and J lost 3 bases, with 24 bases between them. Unique molecular identifiers were incorporated during preparation of the TCRbeta library. TCRdb itself ran the PCR reads through MiXCR, one entry per CDR3 protein. The repertoire holds about 500,000 distinct CDR3 sequences, with over 25% as singletons. These data come from a study of T-cell reconstitution after alpha-beta-depleted transplantation in children. Source: PBMCs from the stem cell graft donor, taken from the stem cell graft. The sequence came from a human donor who donated a stem cell graft to a child with aplastic anemia. The rearrangement uses TRBV29-1 and TRBJ2-7; TRBD2 is a possible D gene (6 bases). CDR3 region: CSVKTGTPPIFYEQYV. Written as DNA, the CDR3 is TGCAGCGTCAAAACCGGGACTCCTCCTATATTCTACGAGCAGTACGTC.